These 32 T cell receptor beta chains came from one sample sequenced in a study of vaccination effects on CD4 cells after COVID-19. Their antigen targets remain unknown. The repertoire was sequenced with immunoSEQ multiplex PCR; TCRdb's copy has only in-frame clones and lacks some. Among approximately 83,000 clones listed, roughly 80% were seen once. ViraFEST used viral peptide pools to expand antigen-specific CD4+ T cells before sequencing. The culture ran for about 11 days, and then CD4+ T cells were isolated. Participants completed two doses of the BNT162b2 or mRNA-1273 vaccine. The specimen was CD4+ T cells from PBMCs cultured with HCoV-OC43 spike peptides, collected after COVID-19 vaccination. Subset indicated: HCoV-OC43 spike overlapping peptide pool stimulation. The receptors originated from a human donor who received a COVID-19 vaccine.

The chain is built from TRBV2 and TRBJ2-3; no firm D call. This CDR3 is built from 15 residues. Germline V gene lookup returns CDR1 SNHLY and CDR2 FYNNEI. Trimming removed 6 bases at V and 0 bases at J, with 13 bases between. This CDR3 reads CASRRSDTSTDTQYF. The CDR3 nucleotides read TGTGCCAGCAGGCGGAGTGACACCAGCACAGATACGCAGTATTTT.

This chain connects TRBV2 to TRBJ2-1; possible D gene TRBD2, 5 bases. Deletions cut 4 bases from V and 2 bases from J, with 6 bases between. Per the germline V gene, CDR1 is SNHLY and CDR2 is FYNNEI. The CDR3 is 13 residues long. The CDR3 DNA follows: TGTGCCAGCAGTGTCGGGGCCTACAATGAGCAGTTCTTC. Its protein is CASSVGAYNEQFF.

CDR3 loop: CASSLIRENTEAFF. The CDR3 DNA reads as TGCGCCAGCAGCTTAATCAGGGAGAACACTGAAGCTTTCTTT. The chain has TRBV5-1 and TRBJ1-1; weak D call: TRBD1 (5 bases). Per germline, CDR1 SGHRS and CDR2 YFSETQ. This CDR3 spans 14 amino acids. V was trimmed by 2 bases and J by 1 base, leaving 9 bases between them.

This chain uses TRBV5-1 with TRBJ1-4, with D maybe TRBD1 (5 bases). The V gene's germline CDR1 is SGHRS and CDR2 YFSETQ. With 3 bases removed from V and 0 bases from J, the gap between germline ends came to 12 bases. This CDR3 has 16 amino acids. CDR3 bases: TGCGCCAGCAGCTCGGACGGGGGTACAACTAATGAAAAACTGTTTTTT. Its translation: CASSSDGGTTNEKLFF. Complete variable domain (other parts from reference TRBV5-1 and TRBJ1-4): KAGVTQTPRYLIKTRGQQVTLSCSPISGHRSVSWYQQTPGQGLQFLFEYFSETQRNKGNFPGRFSGRQFSNSRSEMNVSTLELGDSALYLCASSSDGGTTNEKLFFGSGTQLSVL.

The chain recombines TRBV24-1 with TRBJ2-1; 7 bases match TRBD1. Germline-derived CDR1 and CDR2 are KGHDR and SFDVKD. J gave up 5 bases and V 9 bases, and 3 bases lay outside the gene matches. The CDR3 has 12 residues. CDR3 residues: CATLGQNNEQFF. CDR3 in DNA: TGTGCCACCCTGGGACAGAACAATGAGCAGTTCTTC.

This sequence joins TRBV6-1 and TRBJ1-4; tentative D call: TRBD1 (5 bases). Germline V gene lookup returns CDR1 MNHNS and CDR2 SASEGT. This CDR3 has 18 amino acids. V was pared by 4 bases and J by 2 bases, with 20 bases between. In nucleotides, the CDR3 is TGTGCCAGCAGTGCGGGGCCAGCGGGGTCGATGACTAATGAAAAACTGTTTTTT. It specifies CASSAGPAGSMTNEKLFF.

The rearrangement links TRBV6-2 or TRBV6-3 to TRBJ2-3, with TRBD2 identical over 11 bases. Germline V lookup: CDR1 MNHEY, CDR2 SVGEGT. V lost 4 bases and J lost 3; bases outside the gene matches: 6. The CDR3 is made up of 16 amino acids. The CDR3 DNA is TGTGCCAGCAGTTCAATAGCGGGGGGGAGAACAGATACGCAGTATTTT. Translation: CASSSIAGGRTDTQYF.

CDR3 in amino acids: CASSPSVSSGNTIYF. CDR3 coding DNA: TGTGCCAGCTCACCATCCGTAAGCTCTGGAAACACCATATATTTT. The V and J genes are TRBV18 and TRBJ1-3; no definite D call. Trimming shortened V by 2 bases and J by 0 bases, and 8 bases separated the two germline ends. The CDR3 loop spans 15 amino acids. Germline V gene data show CDR1 as KGHSH and CDR2 as LQKENI.

The CDR3, as DNA: TGCAGCGTCCACGGAACGTTCGGCTACACCTTC. Its translation is CSVHGTFGYTF. The chain combines TRBV29-1 with TRBJ1-2; D is uncertain. The CDR3 has 11 residues. Trimming removed 6 bases at V and 8 bases at J, with 13 bases between. Germline CDR1 is SQVTM and CDR2 is ANQGSEA.

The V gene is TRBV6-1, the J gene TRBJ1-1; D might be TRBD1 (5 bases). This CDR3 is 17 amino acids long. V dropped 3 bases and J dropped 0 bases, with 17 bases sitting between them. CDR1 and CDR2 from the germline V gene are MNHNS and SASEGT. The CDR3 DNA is TGTGCCAGCAGTGACCCCGGCCGGGGGTTCATGAACACTGAAGCTTTCTTT. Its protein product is CASSDPGRGFMNTEAFF.

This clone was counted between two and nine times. DNA for the CDR3: TGTGCCAGCAAGGTGGGGGCGAACACCGGGGAGCTGTTTTTT. Protein sequence: CASKVGANTGELFF. The genes are TRBV2 and TRBJ2-2; D may match TRBD1 or TRBD2 (5 bases each). V lost 7 bases and J lost 0, with 9 bases in between. The length of the CDR3 is 14 residues. Germline V gene data show CDR1 as SNHLY and CDR2 as FYNNEI.

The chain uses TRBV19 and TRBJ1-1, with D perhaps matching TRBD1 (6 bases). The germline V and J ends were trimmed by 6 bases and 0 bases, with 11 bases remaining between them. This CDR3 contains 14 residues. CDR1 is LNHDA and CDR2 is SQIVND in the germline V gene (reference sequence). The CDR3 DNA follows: TGTGCCAGTAGGGAACAGGGACTGAACACTGAAGCTTTCTTT. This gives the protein CASREQGLNTEAFF.

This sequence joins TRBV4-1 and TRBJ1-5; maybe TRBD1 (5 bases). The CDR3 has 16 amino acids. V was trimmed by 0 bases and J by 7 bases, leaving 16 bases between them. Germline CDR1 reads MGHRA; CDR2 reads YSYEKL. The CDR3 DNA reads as TGCGCCAGCAGCCAAGAATACGGCAGGGATGGACAGCCCCAGCATTTT. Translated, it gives CASSQEYGRDGQPQHF.

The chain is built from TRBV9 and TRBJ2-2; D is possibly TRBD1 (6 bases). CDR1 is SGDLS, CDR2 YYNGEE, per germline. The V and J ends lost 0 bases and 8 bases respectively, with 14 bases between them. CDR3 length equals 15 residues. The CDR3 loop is CASSVDREFSGELFF. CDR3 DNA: TGTGCCAGCAGCGTAGACAGGGAATTTTCGGGGGAGCTGTTTTTT.

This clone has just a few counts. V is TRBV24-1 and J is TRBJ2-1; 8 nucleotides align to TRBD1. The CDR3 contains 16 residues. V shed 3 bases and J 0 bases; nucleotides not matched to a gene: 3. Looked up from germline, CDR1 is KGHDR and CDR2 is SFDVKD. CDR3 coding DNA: TGTGCCACCAGTGATCTAACAGGGGGCTCCTACAATGAGCAGTTCTTC. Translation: CATSDLTGGSYNEQFF.

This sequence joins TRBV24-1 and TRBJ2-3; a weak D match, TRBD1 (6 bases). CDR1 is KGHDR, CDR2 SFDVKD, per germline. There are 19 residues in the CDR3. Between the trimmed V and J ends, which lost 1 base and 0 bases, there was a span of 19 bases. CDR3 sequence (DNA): TGTGCCACCAGTGATTTATCACAGGGCTTCTCCTCTAGCACAGATACGCAGTATTTT. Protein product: CATSDLSQGFSSSTDTQYF.

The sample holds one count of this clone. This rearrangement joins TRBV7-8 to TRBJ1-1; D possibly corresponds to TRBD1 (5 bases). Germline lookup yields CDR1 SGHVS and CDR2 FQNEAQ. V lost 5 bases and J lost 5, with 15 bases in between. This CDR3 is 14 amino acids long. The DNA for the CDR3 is TGTGCCAGCAGCGCCCGGGGGGAGGGGACTGAAGCTTTCTTT. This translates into CASSARGEGTEAFF.

CDR3 sequence: CASSEAGSGQYV. DNA for the CDR3: TGTGCCAGCAGTGAAGCGGGGAGCGGGCAGTACGTC. The chain carries TRBV6-1 and TRBJ2-7; weak D call: TRBD2 (5 bases). Trimming cost V 0 bases and J 9 bases, with 9 bases left between them. This CDR3 spans 12 amino acids. Germline CDR1 MNHNS, CDR2 SASEGT.

The CDR3 here is CATSDSGPGGTNEKLFF. DNA for the CDR3: TGTGCCACCAGTGACTCGGGCCCCGGGGGAACTAATGAAAAACTGTTTTTT. This chain uses TRBV24-1 with TRBJ1-4, with TRBD1 as a possible D gene (5 bases). Trimming pared 4 bases from V and 1 base from J, leaving 15 bases between. Germline V gene sequence: CDR1 KGHDR, CDR2 SFDVKD. CDR3 length: 17 residues.

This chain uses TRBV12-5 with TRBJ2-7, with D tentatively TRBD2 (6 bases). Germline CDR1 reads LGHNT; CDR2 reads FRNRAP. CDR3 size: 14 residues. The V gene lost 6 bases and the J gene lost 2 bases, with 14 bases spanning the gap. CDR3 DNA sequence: TGTGCTAGTGGCCGGGACTTCTACCCCTACGAGCAGTACGTC. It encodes CASGRDFYPYEQYV.

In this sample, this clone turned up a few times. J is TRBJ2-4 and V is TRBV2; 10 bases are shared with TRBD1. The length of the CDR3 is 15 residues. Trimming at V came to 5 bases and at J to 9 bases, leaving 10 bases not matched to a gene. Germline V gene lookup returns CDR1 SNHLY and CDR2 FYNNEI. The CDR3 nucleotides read TGTGCCAGCAGTCGGACAGGGGGACTAATTAGCATTCAGTACTTC. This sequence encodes CASSRTGGLISIQYF.

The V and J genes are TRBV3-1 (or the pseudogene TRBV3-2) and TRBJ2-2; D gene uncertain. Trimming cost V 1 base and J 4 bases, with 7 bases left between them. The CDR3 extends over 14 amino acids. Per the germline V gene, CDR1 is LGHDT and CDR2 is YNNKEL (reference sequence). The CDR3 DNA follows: TGTGCCAGCAGCCAAGTTGTAGCCACCGGGGAGCTGTTTTTT. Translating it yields CASSQVVATGELFF.

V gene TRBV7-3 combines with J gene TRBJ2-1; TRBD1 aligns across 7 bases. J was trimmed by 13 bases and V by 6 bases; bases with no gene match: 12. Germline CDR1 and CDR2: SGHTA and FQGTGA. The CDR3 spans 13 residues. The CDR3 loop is CASSSGTEGDQFF. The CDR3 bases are TGTGCCAGCAGTTCCGGGACAGAAGGCGATCAGTTCTTC.

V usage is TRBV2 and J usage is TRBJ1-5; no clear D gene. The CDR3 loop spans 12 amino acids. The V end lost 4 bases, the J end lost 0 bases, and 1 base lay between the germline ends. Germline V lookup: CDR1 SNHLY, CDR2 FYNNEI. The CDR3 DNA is TGTGCCAGCAGTGTTAGCAATCAGCCCCAGCATTTT. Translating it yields CASSVSNQPQHF.

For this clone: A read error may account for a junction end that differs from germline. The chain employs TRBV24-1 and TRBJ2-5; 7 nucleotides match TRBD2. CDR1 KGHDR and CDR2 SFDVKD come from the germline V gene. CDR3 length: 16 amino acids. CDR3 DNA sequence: TGTGCCACAAGTGACCGGGGGGAGGGCCCTCAAGAGACCCAGTACTTC. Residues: CATSDRGEGPQETQYF.

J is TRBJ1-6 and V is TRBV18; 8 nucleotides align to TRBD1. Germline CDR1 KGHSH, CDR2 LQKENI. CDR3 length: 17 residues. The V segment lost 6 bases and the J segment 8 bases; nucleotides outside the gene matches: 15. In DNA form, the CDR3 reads TGTGCCAGCTCGGACGGACAGGGCTGGGCAGGGGATTCACCCCTCCACTTT. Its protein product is CASSDGQGWAGDSPLHF.

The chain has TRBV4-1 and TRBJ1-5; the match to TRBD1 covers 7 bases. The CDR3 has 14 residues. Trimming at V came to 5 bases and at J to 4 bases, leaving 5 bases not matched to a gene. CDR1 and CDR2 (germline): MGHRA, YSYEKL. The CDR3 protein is CASSLGQVNQPQHF. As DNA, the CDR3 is TGCGCCAGCAGCTTAGGACAGGTGAATCAGCCCCAGCATTTT.

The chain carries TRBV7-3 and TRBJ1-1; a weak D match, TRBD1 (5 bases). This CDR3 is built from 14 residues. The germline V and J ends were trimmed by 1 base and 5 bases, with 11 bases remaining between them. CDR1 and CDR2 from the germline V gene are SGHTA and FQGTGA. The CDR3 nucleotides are TGTGCCAGCAGCTTAAGGGGGGTGGGGACTGAAGCTTTCTTT. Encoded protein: CASSLRGVGTEAFF.

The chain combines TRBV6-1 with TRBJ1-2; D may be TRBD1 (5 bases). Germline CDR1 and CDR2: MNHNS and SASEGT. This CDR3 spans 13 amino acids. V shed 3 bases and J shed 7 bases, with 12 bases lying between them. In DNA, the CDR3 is TGTGCCAGCAGTGAGCTAATAGGGGCTGGCTACACCTTC. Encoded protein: CASSELIGAGYTF.

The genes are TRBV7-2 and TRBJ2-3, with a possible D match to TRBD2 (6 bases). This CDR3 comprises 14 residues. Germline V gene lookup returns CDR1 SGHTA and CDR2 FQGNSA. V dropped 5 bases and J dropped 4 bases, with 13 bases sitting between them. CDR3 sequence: CASSRGLRADTQYF. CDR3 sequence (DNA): TGTGCCAGCAGCAGGGGACTCCGAGCAGATACGCAGTATTTT.

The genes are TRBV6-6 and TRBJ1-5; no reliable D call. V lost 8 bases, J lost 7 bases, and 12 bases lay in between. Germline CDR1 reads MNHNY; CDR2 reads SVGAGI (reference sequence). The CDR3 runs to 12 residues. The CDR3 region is CASGRGYQPQHF. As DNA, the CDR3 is TGTGCCAGCGGCCGTGGGTACCAGCCCCAGCATTTT.

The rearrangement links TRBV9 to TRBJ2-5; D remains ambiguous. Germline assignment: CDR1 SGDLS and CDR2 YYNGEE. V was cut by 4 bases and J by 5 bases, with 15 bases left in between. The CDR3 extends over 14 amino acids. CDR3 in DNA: TGTGCCAGCAGCTCTAGTCGGCTTGGCGAGACCCAGTACTTC. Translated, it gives CASSSSRLGETQYF.